This passage covers 18 T cell receptor beta chains from one sample sequenced in a study of T-cell memory formation after mild COVID-19. TCRdb fed the 5' RACE reads into MiXCR, producing one record per CDR3 protein. The sample lists fewer than 650,000 distinct CDR3 sequences; approximately 15% were seen once. Sequencing was done on a sample of PBMCs or a T cell subset sorted from them (not recorded which). The receptor set was obtained from an adult woman who had mild COVID-19 (a few samples of this study predate the infection). Cell type and time point are not known.

This clonotype came up a few times. This chain joins TRBV7-9 and TRBJ2-5; D may be TRBD2 (5 bases). Trimming shortened V by 4 bases and J by 5 bases, and 17 bases separated the two germline ends. In germline, CDR1 is SEHNR, CDR2 FQNEAQ (reference sequence). This CDR3 has 15 amino acids. CDR3 DNA: TGTGCCAGCAGCTCCAATACCGAGTGGAGGGAGACCCAGTACTTC. It yields the protein CASSSNTEWRETQYF.

This clonotype has a handful of counts. The chain uses TRBV7-3 and TRBJ2-3; 8 bases line up with TRBD2. Germline V gene data show CDR1 as SGHTA and CDR2 as FQGTGA. The CDR3 consists of 15 residues. J gave up 3 bases and V 5 bases, and 7 bases lay outside the gene matches. CDR3 sequence (DNA): TGTGCCAGCAGCCCATCCGGGACTAGAACAGATACGCAGTATTTT. Translation: CASSPSGTRTDTQYF. Combining the CDR3 with reference TRBV7-3 and TRBJ2-3 gives the whole variable domain GAGVSQTPSNKVTEKGKYVELRCDPISGHTALYWYRQSLGQGPEFLIYFQGTGAADDSGLPNDRFFAVRPEGSVSTLKIQRTERGDSAVYLCASSPSGTRTDTQYFGPGTRLTVL.

The gene calls are TRBV19 and TRBJ2-3; perhaps TRBD2 as D (6 bases). The CDR3 loop spans 14 amino acids. CDR1 is LNHDA and CDR2 is SQIVND in the germline V gene (reference sequence). V dropped 3 bases and J dropped 6 bases, with 13 bases sitting between them. The CDR3 sequence: CASSMAGPSDTQYF. CDR3 DNA: TGTGCCAGTAGTATGGCGGGGCCATCGGATACGCAGTATTTT.

This clonotype has only a few counts. The rearrangement joins TRBV7-2 to TRBJ2-3; D may be TRBD2 (6 bases). V was clipped by 1 base and J by 7 bases, with 18 bases between them. The length of the CDR3 is 16 residues. Germline V gene lookup returns CDR1 SGHTA and CDR2 FQGNSA. This chain's CDR3 is CASSLGGRPPSNTQYF. CDR3 nucleotide sequence: TGTGCCAGCAGCTTAGGGGGGAGGCCTCCATCCAATACGCAGTATTTT.

This chain connects TRBV5-1 to TRBJ2-2; no firm D call. There are 14 residues in the CDR3. Germline V gene lookup returns CDR1 SGHRS and CDR2 YFSETQ. Trimming left V 0 bases short and J 9 bases short, with 12 bases between. For the CDR3, the DNA is TGCGCCAGCAGCTTGGAACTATATTCCCGGGAGCTGTTTTTT. It specifies CASSLELYSRELFF.

The chain links TRBV27 to TRBJ2-4; unclear D gene. CDR3 length: 17 residues. The germline CDR1 and CDR2 sequences are MNHEY and SMNVEV (reference sequence). With 0 bases removed from V and 1 base from J, the gap between germline ends came to 13 bases. The CDR3 loop reads CASSLSASPFAKNIQYF. CDR3 bases: TGTGCCAGCAGTTTATCGGCCAGTCCTTTTGCCAAAAACATTCAGTACTTC.

This chain joins TRBV24-1 and TRBJ1-2, with a tentative D call TRBD1 (5 bases). The CDR3 has 15 amino acids. Germline assignment: CDR1 KGHDR and CDR2 SFDVKD. V lost 3 bases to trimming and J lost 2 bases, with 12 bases between them. Here the CDR3 DNA reads TGTGCCACCAGTGATCCCATGCGGGGGAACTATGGCTACACCTTC. Its protein is CATSDPMRGNYGYTF.

This clonotype has a handful of counts. The chain joins TRBV5-1 to TRBJ2-1; 9 bases match TRBD2. The CDR3 is 15 amino acids. The trim removed 1 base at V and 8 bases at J, leaving 7 bases unmatched. The germline V gene has CDR1 SGHRS and CDR2 YFSETQ. CDR3: CASSLMAGGPHEQFF. CDR3 coding DNA: TGCGCCAGCAGCTTGATGGCGGGAGGGCCCCATGAGCAGTTCTTC. The whole variable domain, remainder taken from reference TRBV5-1 and TRBJ2-1, is KAGVTQTPRYLIKTRGQQVTLSCSPISGHRSVSWYQQTPGQGLQFLFEYFSETQRNKGNFPGRFSGRQFSNSRSEMNVSTLELGDSALYLCASSLMAGGPHEQFFGPGTRLTVL.

This clonotype was detected a few times. The chain links TRBV9 to TRBJ2-3; 7 nucleotides line up with TRBD2. Germline V lookup: CDR1 SGDLS, CDR2 YYNGEE. V lost 2 bases and J lost 0; bases outside the gene matches: 12. There are 18 residues in the CDR3. CDR3 amino acids: CASSVDPALASSTDTQYF. The CDR3 bases are TGTGCCAGCAGCGTGGACCCCGCACTAGCGTCTAGCACAGATACGCAGTATTTT.

This clonotype was detected ten times or more. The chain uses TRBV12-3 or TRBV12-4 and TRBJ1-3; possibly TRBD1 for D (5 bases). Trimming removed 6 bases at V and 9 bases at J, with 18 bases between. This CDR3 contains 14 residues. The CDR3 here is CASSFPTAPSTIYF. The CDR3 nucleotides read TGTGCCAGCAGCTTCCCGACAGCTCCGAGCACCATATATTTT.

The sample holds a few counts of this clonotype. V usage is TRBV11-3 and J usage is TRBJ2-5; tentative D call: TRBD1 (6 bases). Germline V lookup: CDR1 SGHNT, CDR2 YENEEA. The CDR3 consists of 20 residues. V lost 5 bases, J lost 1 base, and 29 bases lay in between. CDR3 DNA sequence: TGTGCCAGCAGCCCCCCTCGCGGACAGCGCCTAAGCCTGGTCCAAGAGACCCAGTACTTC. Amino acid sequence: CASSPPRGQRLSLVQETQYF.

This clonotype was recorded a few times. The chain is built from TRBV20-1 and TRBJ2-1; 12 nucleotides match TRBD2. The germline V gene has CDR1 DFQATT and CDR2 SNEGSKA (reference sequence). V was pared by 6 bases and J by 8 bases, with 8 bases of the junction left unmatched. The CDR3 runs 14 residues. The CDR3 coding sequence is TGCAGTGCCGCTCTAGCGGGAGGGCGTTATGAGCAGTTCTTC. This codes for CSAALAGGRYEQFF.

In its sample, this clonotype was seen once. Possible read error: a much larger clone is one base away. The rearrangement joins TRBV7-6 to TRBJ2-2; D is perhaps TRBD2 (5 bases). The germline V gene has CDR1 SGHVS and CDR2 FNYEAQ. The CDR3 covers 13 residues. DNA for the CDR3: TGTGCCAGCAGCTTAGCGGTGACCGGGGAGCTGATTTTT. Protein sequence: CASSLAVTGELIF.

This clonotype was detected only once. The rearrangement links TRBV6-2 or TRBV6-3 to TRBJ1-2; D remains unclear. Trimming pared 6 bases from V and 8 bases from J, leaving 16 bases between. Germline loops: CDR1 MNHEY, CDR2 SVGEGT. This CDR3 contains 13 residues. The CDR3 DNA sequence: TGTGCCAGCAGCAAACCCTCCCCGGGGGGCTACACCTTC. Translated, it gives CASSKPSPGGYTF.

The chain joins TRBV6-2 or TRBV6-3 to TRBJ2-1; 8 nucleotides line up with TRBD1. The CDR3 loop spans 19 amino acids. The germline V gene encodes CDR1 MNHEY and CDR2 SVGEGT. V gave up 3 bases and J gave up 5 bases; unmatched junction bases: 18. The CDR3 sequence is CASSYDLDRVRLRDNEQFF. In DNA form, the CDR3 reads TGTGCCAGCAGTTATGACCTGGACAGGGTAAGGTTGAGGGACAATGAGCAGTTCTTC.

This clonotype was counted ten times or more. CDR3 coding DNA: TGTGCCAGCAGTCCTACCGGGACAGCGAATGAAAAACTGTTTTTT. It yields the protein CASSPTGTANEKLFF. The chain joins TRBV9 to TRBJ1-4, with TRBD1 identical over 7 bases. The V and J ends lost 5 bases and 5 bases, in that order; junction bases with no gene match: 9. The germline gives CDR1 SGDLS, CDR2 YYNGEE. The CDR3 has 15 residues.

The chain carries TRBV7-9 and TRBJ2-2; D is unclear. V was trimmed by 4 bases and J by 2 bases, leaving 14 bases between them. Germline CDR1 and CDR2: SEHNR and FQNEAQ (reference sequence). The CDR3 is 16 residues long. CDR3 sequence reads: CASSSTEQLNTGELFF. The CDR3 coding sequence is TGTGCCAGCAGCTCGACCGAACAGCTCAACACCGGGGAGCTGTTTTTT.

This chain joins TRBV5-1 and TRBJ2-7; a weak D match, TRBD1 (5 bases). Trimming removed 4 bases at V and 0 bases at J, with 17 bases between. The CDR3 totals 16 residues. The V gene's germline CDR1 is SGHRS and CDR2 YFSETQ. Written as DNA, the CDR3 is TGCGCCAGCAGCCATATCGACAGACCGAGCTCCTACGAGCAGTACTTC. This gives the protein CASSHIDRPSSYEQYF.